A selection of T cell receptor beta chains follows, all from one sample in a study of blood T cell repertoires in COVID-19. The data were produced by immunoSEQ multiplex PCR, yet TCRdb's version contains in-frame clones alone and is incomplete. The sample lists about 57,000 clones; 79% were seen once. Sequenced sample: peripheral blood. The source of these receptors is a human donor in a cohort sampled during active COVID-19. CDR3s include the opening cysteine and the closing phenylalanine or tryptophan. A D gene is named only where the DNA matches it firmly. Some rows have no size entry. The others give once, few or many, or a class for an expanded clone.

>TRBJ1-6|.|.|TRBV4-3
TGCGCCAGCAGCACCCGGGACACTAATTCACCCCTCCACTTT
CASSTRDTNSPLHF
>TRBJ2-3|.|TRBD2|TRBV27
TGTGCCAGCATGCGGCTAGCGGGAGCGGGGAGCACAGATACGCAGTATTTT
CASMRLAGAGSTDTQYF
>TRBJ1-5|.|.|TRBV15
TGTGCCACCAGCGGGCAGGGGTCCAATCAGCCCCAGCATTTT
CATSGQGSNQPQHF
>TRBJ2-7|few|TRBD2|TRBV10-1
TGCGCCAGCAGTGAATTAGCGGGAGGGCGGCACGAGCAGTACTTC
CASSELAGGRHEQYF
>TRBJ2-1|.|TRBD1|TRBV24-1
TGTGCCACCAGTGATGCCCTAACAGGGGACCTCAGCGATGAGCAGTTCTTC
CATSDALTGDLSDEQFF
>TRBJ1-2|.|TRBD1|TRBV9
TGTGCCAGCAGCTCCAGGGGGCGCTTTTGGGGCTACACCTTC
CASSSRGRFWGYTF
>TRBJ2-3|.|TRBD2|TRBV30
TGTGCCTGGAGTCCCACTAGCGGGAGGGCGAATACGCAGTATTTT
CAWSPTSGRANTQYF
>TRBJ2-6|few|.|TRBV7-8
TGTGCCAGCAGCTTAAGCGTTCTTGGTGGGGCCAACGTCCTGACTTTC
CASSLSVLGGANVLTF
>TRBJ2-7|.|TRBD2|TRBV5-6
TGTGCCAGCAGCTCCCCGGGGGGTCTGCCCGAGCAGTACTTC
CASSSPGGLPEQYF
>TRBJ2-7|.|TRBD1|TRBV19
TGTGCCAGTAGTAGGGACAGGGGTTACGAGCAGTACTTC
CASSRDRGYEQYF
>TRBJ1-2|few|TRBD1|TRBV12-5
TGTGCTAGTGGTTCCCCGGACAGGGGTGGTGGCTACACCTTC
CASGSPDRGGGYTF
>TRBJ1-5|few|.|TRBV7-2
TGTGCCAGCACCGCCACCCCGAGTCCGAACTCCCAGCCCCAGCATTTT
CASTATPSPNSQPQHF
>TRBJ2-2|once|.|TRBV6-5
TGTGCCAGCACTCGGGTTGGAGGGGCCGGGGAGCTGTTTTTT
CASTRVGGAGELFF
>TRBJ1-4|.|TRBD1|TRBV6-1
TGTGCCAGCAGTGAGGGACAGGGTTATGAAAAACTGTTTTTT
CASSEGQGYEKLFF
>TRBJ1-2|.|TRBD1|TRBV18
TGTGCCAGCTCAGTCGGGACAGCAGGGTATGGCTACACCTTC
CASSVGTAGYGYTF
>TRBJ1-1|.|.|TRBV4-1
TGCGCCAGCAGCCAAGGGCGGCCGGACACTGAAGCTTTCTTT
CASSQGRPDTEAFF
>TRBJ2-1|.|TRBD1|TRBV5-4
TGTGCCAGCAGCTTGGTGACAGGGAGACTAAATGAGCAGTTCTTC
CASSLVTGRLNEQFF
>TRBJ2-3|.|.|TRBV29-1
TGCAGCGTTGAAGAATCTAGCCGAGATACGCAGTATTTT
CSVEESSRDTQYF
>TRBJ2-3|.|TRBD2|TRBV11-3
TGTGCCAGCAGCTTAGCTGGGACTAACACAGATACGCAGTATTTT
CASSLAGTNTDTQYF
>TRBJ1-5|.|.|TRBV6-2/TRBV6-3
TGTGCCAGCAGTTACAGTATATTACAGGTGGAGCCCCAGCATTTT
CASSYSILQVEPQHF
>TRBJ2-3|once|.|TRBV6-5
TGTGCCAGCAGCCGCTCGGGAGCGCGTTCAGATACGCAGTATTTT
CASSRSGARSDTQYF
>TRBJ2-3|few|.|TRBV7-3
TGTGCCAGCAGCTTAGTCGGCACAGATACGCAGTATTTT
CASSLVGTDTQYF
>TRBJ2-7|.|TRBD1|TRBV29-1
TGCAGCGTTGGTGGGCGGACAGGGATCCACGAGCAGTACTTC
CSVGGRTGIHEQYF
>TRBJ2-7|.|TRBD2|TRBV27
TGTGCCAGCAGTCCTCAAGCCCTTGGACTAGCGGGAGGGCGAGAGCAGTACTTC
CASSPQALGLAGGREQYF
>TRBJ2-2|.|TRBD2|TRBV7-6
TGTGCCAGCAGCTTAGCCGGCGGGAGGGCCGGGGAGCTGTTTTTT
CASSLAGGRAGELFF
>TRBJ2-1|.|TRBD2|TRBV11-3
TGTGCCAGCAGCTTAAGCGGGAGGCAGTTCTTC
CASSLSGRQFF
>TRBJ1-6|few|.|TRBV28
TGTGCCAGCAGTTCCTCGGGGGGGGACACCCACTTT
CASSSSGGDTHF
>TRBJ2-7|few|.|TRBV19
TGTGCCAGTAACCCAACGGGTGCAGTCCGCCGGGACGAGCAGTACTTC
CASNPTGAVRRDEQYF
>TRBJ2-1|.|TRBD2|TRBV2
TGTGCCAGCAGGCTTGGGAGGGAGACGCCCAATGAGCAGTTCTTC
CASRLGRETPNEQFF
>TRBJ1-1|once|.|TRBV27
TGTGCCAGCTATTCAGTTGGCAAAGACAGGAACACTGAAGCTTTCTTT
CASYSVGKDRNTEAFF
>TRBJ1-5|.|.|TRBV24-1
TGTGCCACCAGTGATTGGGGGAGGAATCAGCCCCAGCATTTT
CATSDWGRNQPQHF
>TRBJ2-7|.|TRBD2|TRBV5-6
TGTGCCAGCCGTCCTAGCGGGCCATACGAGCAGTACTTC
CASRPSGPYEQYF
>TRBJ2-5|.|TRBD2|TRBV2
TGTGCCAGCAGTGAACCGCGGGAGGGGGAGACCCAGTACTTC
CASSEPREGETQYF
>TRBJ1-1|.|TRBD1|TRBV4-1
TGCGCCAGCAGCCGCGGGACAGGGGGAAACACTGAAGCTTTCTTT
CASSRGTGGNTEAFF
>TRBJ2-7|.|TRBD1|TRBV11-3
TGTGCCAGCAGCTTAGATCTCGAGACAGGGCGGAACGAGCAGTACTTC
CASSLDLETGRNEQYF
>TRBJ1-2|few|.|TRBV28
TGTGCCAGCGGCTACCGGTCACTCCATAAGGGGGGCTACACCTTC
CASGYRSLHKGGYTF
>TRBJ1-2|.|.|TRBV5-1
TGCGCCAGCAGCTTGAAGGGGGACTATGGCTACACCTTC
CASSLKGDYGYTF
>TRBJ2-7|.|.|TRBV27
TGTGCCAGCAGTTTACGGGGGGCGCCCTACGAGCAGTACTTC
CASSLRGAPYEQYF
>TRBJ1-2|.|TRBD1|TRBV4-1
TGCGCCAGCAGCCAAGCCCCACAGGGGGTAGACGGCTACACCTTC
CASSQAPQGVDGYTF
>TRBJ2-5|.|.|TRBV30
TGTGCCTGGAGTGGTGGAGGGTGGGAGACCCAGTACTTC
CAWSGGGWETQYF
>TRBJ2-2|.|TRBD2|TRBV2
TGTGCCAGCAGGACAGGGACTAGCGGGAGAGGGGGGAACACCGGGGAGCTGTTTTTT
CASRTGTSGRGGNTGELFF
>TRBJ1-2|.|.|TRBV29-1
TGCAGCGCGGACTCAGGGGTCAATGGCTACACCTTC
CSADSGVNGYTF
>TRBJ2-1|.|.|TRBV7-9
TGTGCCAGCAGTCAAGCGGTCGTCTCCTACAATGAGCAGTTCTTC
CASSQAVVSYNEQFF
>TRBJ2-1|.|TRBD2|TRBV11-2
TGTGCCAGCAGCTTAGGGCCCGGGACTAGGGTGAATGAGCAGTTCTTC
CASSLGPGTRVNEQFF
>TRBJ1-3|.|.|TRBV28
TGTGCCAGCAGTTTAGTTCGTTTAGGGAGGGGAGGAAACACCATATATTTT
CASSLVRLGRGGNTIYF
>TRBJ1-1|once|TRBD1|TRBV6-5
TGTGCCAGCAGTTCCGTACAGGGGGGGATTCCTGAAGCTTTCTTT
CASSSVQGGIPEAFF
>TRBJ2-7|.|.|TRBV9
TGTGCCAGCAGCTCCGGATACGGGATGGAGCAGTACTTC
CASSSGYGMEQYF